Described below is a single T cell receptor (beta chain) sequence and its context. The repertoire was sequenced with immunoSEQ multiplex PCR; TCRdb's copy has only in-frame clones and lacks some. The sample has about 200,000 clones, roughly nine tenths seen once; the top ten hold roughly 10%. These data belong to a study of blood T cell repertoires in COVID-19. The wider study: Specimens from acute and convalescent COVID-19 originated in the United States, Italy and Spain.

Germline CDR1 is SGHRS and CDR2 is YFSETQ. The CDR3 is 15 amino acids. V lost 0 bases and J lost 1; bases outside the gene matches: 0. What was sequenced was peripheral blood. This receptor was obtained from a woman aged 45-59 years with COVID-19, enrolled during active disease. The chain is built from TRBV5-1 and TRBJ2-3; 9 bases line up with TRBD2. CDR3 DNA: TGCGCCAGCAGCTTGGGCGGGGGGGGCACAGATACGCAGTATTTT. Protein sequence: CASSLGGGGTDTQYF.